The next 25 T cell receptor beta chains were all read from a single sample in a study of blood T cell repertoires in COVID-19. Sequenced by immunoSEQ multiplex PCR; TCRdb stores in-frame clones only, minus some. The sample holds around 170,000 clones, more than 75% seen once. The specimen was PBMCs or T cells enriched from blood (not recorded which). The origin of the receptors is a man in his 60s who had been exposed to COVID-19.

J is TRBJ2-7 and V is TRBV11-3; 10 bases agree with TRBD1. Per germline, CDR1 SGHNT and CDR2 YENEEA. J was trimmed by 2 bases and V by 0 bases; bases with no gene match: 10. This CDR3 has 18 residues. DNA for the CDR3: TGTGCCAGCAGCTTAGAGGGGCTTGGGGGACAGGGGCCCTACGAGCAGTACTTC. Its protein product is CASSLEGLGGQGPYEQYF.

V and J are TRBV6-5 and TRBJ1-6; the D gene is possibly TRBD1 (6 bases). This CDR3 has 15 residues. Trimming left V 5 bases short and J 8 bases short, with 16 bases between. Per germline, CDR1 MNHEY and CDR2 SVGAGI. CDR3: CASSTGFGGDSPLHF. CDR3 bases: TGTGCCAGCAGTACAGGGTTCGGGGGGGATTCACCCCTCCACTTT.

The rearrangement joins TRBV7-2 to TRBJ2-7, with 14 bases matching TRBD2. The CDR3 totals 15 residues. V lost 4 bases to trimming and J lost 4 bases; unmatched junction nucleotides: 3. The germline CDR1 and CDR2 sequences are SGHTA and FQGNSA. CDR3 amino acids: CASSWGLAGEYEQYF. The CDR3 bases are TGTGCCAGCAGCTGGGGACTAGCGGGAGAGTACGAGCAGTACTTC.

This clone was counted a single time. The same CDR3 also results from other DNA sequences found in this sample. This sequence joins TRBV7-2 and TRBJ2-7; D gene uncertain. The CDR3 length is 11 residues. V shed 5 bases and J shed 2 bases, with 4 bases lying between them. The germline V gene has CDR1 SGHTA and CDR2 FQGNSA. The CDR3 DNA sequence: TGTGCCAGCAGCGTTACCTACGAGCAGTACTTC. It is translated as CASSVTYEQYF.

The chain is built from TRBV2 and TRBJ1-2, with a possible D match to TRBD1 (6 bases). Looked up from germline, CDR1 is SNHLY and CDR2 is FYNNEI. This CDR3 comprises 12 residues. V dropped 6 bases and J dropped 3 bases, with 8 bases sitting between them. The CDR3 region is CASRNRDYGYTF. CDR3 in DNA: TGTGCCAGCAGAAACAGGGACTATGGCTACACCTTC.

The chain links TRBV19 to TRBJ1-3; 7 nucleotides line up with TRBD1. Germline lookup yields CDR1 LNHDA and CDR2 SQIVND (reference sequence). This CDR3 region has 13 residues. The J segment lost 8 bases and the V segment lost 5 bases, leaving 6 bases of the junction unmatched. DNA for the CDR3: TGTGCCAGTAGTTTGGGACAGAGGGACACCATATATTTT. Protein: CASSLGQRDTIYF. The full variable domain, with the rest looked up from reference TRBV19 and TRBJ1-3, is DGGITQSPKYLFRKEGQNVTLSCEQNLNHDAMYWYRQDPGQGLRLIYYSQIVNDFQKGDIAEGYSVSREKKESFPLTVTSAQKNPTAFYLCASSLGQRDTIYFGEGSWLTVV.

J is TRBJ1-2 and V is TRBV6-5; 7 positions agree with TRBD1. V shed 9 bases and J 3 bases; nucleotides not matched to a gene: 7. CDR3 length: 13 residues. CDR1 MNHEY and CDR2 SVGAGI come from the germline V gene. This CDR3 reads CASTGQAYYGYTF. Here the CDR3 DNA reads TGTGCCAGTACCGGACAGGCGTACTATGGCTACACCTTC.

J is TRBJ1-5 and V is TRBV9, with D possibly being TRBD1 (6 bases). Germline V gene lookup returns CDR1 SGDLS and CDR2 YYNGEE. The CDR3 has 15 amino acids. Trimming left V 3 bases short and J 4 bases short, with 14 bases between. CDR3 sequence (DNA): TGTGCCAGCAGCGCTACAGGGTGGGGGAATCAGCCCCAGCATTTT. Its protein is CASSATGWGNQPQHF.

This chain joins TRBV7-9 and TRBJ1-6; tentative D call: TRBD1 (5 bases). The length of the CDR3 is 14 residues. The V and J ends lost 5 bases and 9 bases respectively, with 14 bases between them. Per germline, CDR1 SEHNR and CDR2 FQNEAQ (reference sequence). In DNA, the CDR3 is TGTGCCAGCAGCCGAGCCAGGGTGATTTCACCCCTCCACTTT. Translated: CASSRARVISPLHF.

Worth noting for this clone: In the same sample, other DNA sequences code for this CDR3. The chain links TRBV6-1 to TRBJ2-3; D ambiguous. The CDR3 runs to 12 residues. V was cut by 3 bases and J by 3 bases, with 4 bases left in between. The V gene's germline CDR1 is MNHNS and CDR2 SASEGT. The CDR3 DNA reads TGTGCCAGCAGTGACCTTACAGATACGCAGTATTTT. Protein product: CASSDLTDTQYF.

The chain links TRBV11-2 to TRBJ2-3; D unclear. V lost 1 base to trimming and J lost 0 bases, with 8 bases between them. Germline CDR1 reads SGHAT; CDR2 reads FQNNGV. The CDR3 is 15 residues long. In DNA, the CDR3 is TGTGCCAGCAGCTTAGGCGAGACAAGCACAGATACGCAGTATTTT. This codes for CASSLGETSTDTQYF.

This clone was seen a few times. The gene calls are TRBV29-1 and TRBJ2-7, with D perhaps TRBD2 (5 bases). There are 12 residues in the CDR3. Germline V lookup: CDR1 SQVTM, CDR2 ANQGSEA. V gave up 7 bases and J gave up 0 bases, with 10 bases separating them. The CDR3 loop is CSAEDFSYEQYF. In nucleotides, the CDR3 is TGCAGCGCCGAGGACTTCTCCTACGAGCAGTACTTC.

V gene TRBV6-5 combines with J gene TRBJ2-1; D gene uncertain. Trimming cost V 5 bases and J 9 bases, with 8 bases left between them. This CDR3 is built from 11 residues. Germline CDR1 and CDR2: MNHEY and SVGAGI. CDR3 nucleotides: TGTGCCAGCAGTAACTATCTTGAGCAGTTCTTC. Protein sequence: CASSNYLEQFF.

The CDR3 DNA follows: TGTGCCAGCAGCCCGGACAGGGGCGCGTATACGCAGTATTTT. Protein product: CASSPDRGAYTQYF. J is TRBJ2-3 and V is TRBV14, with 9 bases fitting TRBD1. J was trimmed by 7 bases and V by 4 bases; bases with no gene match: 6. Germline V gene data show CDR1 as SGHDN and CDR2 as FVKESK. This CDR3 spans 14 amino acids.

The rearrangement uses TRBV29-1 and TRBJ2-7; D may be TRBD2 (6 bases). This CDR3 spans 12 amino acids. V was clipped by 2 bases and J by 3 bases, with 8 bases between them. Germline values: CDR1 SQVTM, CDR2 ANQGSEA. The CDR3 nucleotides are TGCAGCGTTGAATCCGGGAGCTACGAGCAGTACTTC. It specifies CSVESGSYEQYF.

The chain employs TRBV19 and TRBJ1-6; D is perhaps TRBD1 (6 bases). The length of the CDR3 is 15 residues. Trimming cost V 8 bases and J 3 bases, with 14 bases left between them. The germline CDR1 and CDR2 sequences are LNHDA and SQIVND (reference sequence). The CDR3 DNA reads as TGTGCCAGTGCAGGGGTGGATGACTATAATTCACCCCTCCACTTT. It is translated as CASAGVDDYNSPLHF.

J is TRBJ1-4 and V is TRBV19, with D possibly matching TRBD1 (5 bases). This CDR3 has 20 residues. Per germline, CDR1 LNHDA and CDR2 SQIVND (reference sequence). Trimming shortened V by 3 bases and J by 0 bases, and 23 bases separated the two germline ends. CDR3 loop: CASSIHGALGQRPTNEKLFF. In DNA form, the CDR3 reads TGTGCCAGTAGTATTCATGGGGCCCTAGGGCAGCGCCCAACTAATGAAAAACTGTTTTTT.

This clone was observed once. This sequence joins TRBV5-4 and TRBJ2-5; D perhaps matches TRBD2 (5 bases). Germline V gives CDR1 SGHNT, CDR2 YYREEE (reference sequence). The CDR3 consists of 17 residues. The V gene lost 4 bases and the J gene lost 5 bases, with 24 bases spanning the gap. This chain's CDR3 is CASSPPRGSESVETQYF. As DNA, the CDR3 is TGTGCCAGCAGCCCCCCCCGGGGTAGCGAGTCCGTGGAGACCCAGTACTTC.

The V gene is TRBV10-2, the J gene TRBJ2-1, with 9 bases matching TRBD2. The CDR3 consists of 17 residues. Germline values: CDR1 WSHSY, CDR2 SAAADI. Trimming took 4 bases from V and 0 from J; bases not matched to a gene: 7. The CDR3 nucleotides read TGCGCCAGCAGTGGAGCTTGGCGGGAGGGCTCCTACAATGAGCAGTTCTTC. This gives the protein CASSGAWREGSYNEQFF.

The chain employs TRBV5-1 and TRBJ2-2; no firm D call. The CDR3 has 17 residues. Germline V gene lookup returns CDR1 SGHRS and CDR2 YFSETQ. Trimming cost V 0 bases and J 1 base, with 13 bases left between them. CDR3 residues: CASSLALLSENTGELFF. CDR3 bases: TGCGCCAGCAGCTTGGCCCTGCTGAGTGAGAACACCGGGGAGCTGTTTTTT.

This chain's CDR3 is CASSGGGATYNEQFF. The CDR3 DNA sequence: TGTGCCAGCAGCGGTGGTGGGGCAACTTACAATGAGCAGTTCTTC. V and J are TRBV9 and TRBJ2-1, with a tentative D call TRBD1 (5 bases). The V end lost 3 bases, the J end lost 4 bases, and 14 bases lay between the germline ends. The CDR3 has 15 amino acids. Germline loops: CDR1 SGDLS, CDR2 YYNGEE.

The CDR3: CASSFGRTQYF. Written as DNA, the CDR3 is TGTGCCAGCAGCTTTGGTAGGACCCAGTACTTC. This chain uses TRBV7-2 with TRBJ2-5; D is ambiguous. V lost 3 bases to trimming and J lost 7 bases, with 6 bases between them. The CDR3 loop spans 11 amino acids. CDR1 is SGHTA and CDR2 is FQGNSA in the germline V gene.

The chain has TRBV10-2 and TRBJ2-1; no reliable D call. The CDR3 length is 11 residues. The germline V gene encodes CDR1 WSHSY and CDR2 SAAADI. Trimming removed 7 bases at V and 7 bases at J, with 8 bases between. The CDR3 reads CASTSVNEQFF. CDR3 nucleotide sequence: TGCGCCAGCACCAGCGTGAATGAGCAGTTCTTC.

This clone was found a few times. This chain uses TRBV9 with TRBJ2-2; a possible D gene is TRBD1 (6 bases). CDR1 and CDR2 from the germline V gene are SGDLS and YYNGEE. The CDR3 is made up of 15 amino acids. The V gene lost 2 bases and the J gene lost 4 bases, with 12 bases spanning the gap. CDR3 loop: CASSVQGSVTGELFF. CDR3 DNA: TGTGCCAGCAGCGTGCAGGGGTCGGTCACCGGGGAGCTGTTTTTT.

The rearrangement uses TRBV1 and TRBJ2-2; the table's TRBD2 call for D was not verified on the DNA. TRBV1 is labeled a pseudogene. CDR3 length equals 17 residues. The CDR3 loop reads CTSSSRPGGPHTGELFF. Here the CDR3 DNA reads TGCACCAGCAGCTCTCGGCCGGGAGGGCCTCACACCGGGGAGCTGTTTTTT.